This T cell receptor (beta chain) derives from a study of Graves' ophthalmopathy and Graves' hyperthyroidism (dated by TCRdb to the late 2010s). Study-wide context: Peripheral blood samples were taken at the time of initial diagnosis, before any treatment was given. The study used TCR beta repertoire signatures to distinguish Graves' ophthalmopathy from Graves' hyperthyroidism and to predict progression to ophthalmopathy. In total, 135 blood samples were TCR-sequenced: approximately 40 ophthalmopathy, roughly 80 hyperthyroidism and about 17 hyperthyroidism-to-ophthalmopathy patients. After sampling, hyperthyroidism patients received methimazole starting at 30 mg daily, and ophthalmopathy patients received high-dose intravenous methylprednisolone. To explore V-J signatures that separate ophthalmopathy from hyperthyroidism, a discovery set of about a hundred patients was enrolled, consisting of about 45 with ophthalmopathy and some 59 with stable hyperthyroidism. T-cell repertoires of thyroid tissue and blood were compared in a handful of hyperthyroidism patients. For independent validation, a separate cohort was made up of 18 to 20 hyperthyroidism patients plus 17 patients who later progressed from hyperthyroidism to ophthalmopathy.

A remark on this clonotype: Its antigen specificity is not known. No clone much larger than this one lies a single base away; base qualities are absent.

Ophthalmopathy patients had moderately to severely active disease, Clinical Activity Score of at least 3, NOSPECS grade of at least 4, and disease duration under 3 months. Patients with other autoimmune diseases, uncontrolled infections, pregnancy or lactation were excluded. Diagnosis relied on clinical symptoms, serum thyroxine, TRAb, thyroid ultrasound and orbital computed tomography. Ficoll-Paque density gradient centrifugation was used to isolate PBMCs from 8 to 10 ml of fresh peripheral blood. Total RNA was extracted with Trizol reagent and quality-checked on an Agilent 2100 Bioanalyzer. For repertoire sequencing, the TCR beta CDR3 regions were amplified from RNA transcripts. A first-round RT-PCR used HTBI primers with the Qiagen OneStep RT-PCR kit, followed by a second-round multiplex PCR, size selection and purification. Sequencing of the libraries was carried out on an Illumina HiSeq2000 in paired-end mode with 100 bp reads. On the authors' methods: SOAPnuke was used to process the reads, throwing out any read that had adapters, had uncalled bases, had a mean Phred below 15, or lacked an exact constant-primer or identifier match. COPE v1.2.5 was used to merge the high-quality paired reads. Each unique nucleotide sequence was treated as a clonotype, and MiTCR v1.1 was used to align the clonotypes to the IMGT TRB V, D and J references. The analysis was limited to V-J combinations with a frequency above 0.0001, which together covered roughly 99% of repertoires. For each V-J combination, a TCR clonal expansion and chaos score was defined as the ratio of F50 clonal expansion to chaos observed in the TCRdist matrix. Welch's t-statistics and random forest were used to narrow the features down to 10 to 15 V-J combinations, which were then fed into a naive Bayes classifier. The similarity between thyroid and blood repertoires was quantified using the Morisita-Horn index. TCRdb handled the public reads itself, with Q25 trimming in fastp and clone calling in MiXCR, and kept productive beta chains. Each CDR3 protein appears once, grouped with its most common genes and DNA. These V and J calls originate from TCRdb's pipeline instead of the authors' own analysis. This sample gives hundreds of thousands of distinct CDR3 sequences in total; roughly two fifths of them show up just once. The biggest ten clones account for roughly 3% of the sample.

Here V drops 5 bases and J drops 12 bases, and the junction holds 6 bases not matched to any gene. CDR1 and CDR2 are drawn from the germline V gene: KGHDR, SFDVKD. Taken from cysteine to phenylalanine, the CDR3 has 13 residues. The DNA shown is the 39-base CDR3, in frame from base 1. General conclusions and limits of the study: Ophthalmopathy was separated from stable hyperthyroidism by the 13-signature model with roughly 87% sensitivity and less than 82% specificity in cross-validation and with 80%/75% in the test set. In validation, the model predicted ophthalmopathy progression with 55% to 71% sensitivity and roughly 72% specificity; roughly 11 predicted patients were CT-confirmed with GO in a median of approximately 6.2 months. Sample size was not statistically predetermined, and group allocation was not concealed from the investigators. Most expanded thyroid clonotypes with frequency above 0.001 were also detected in blood, suggesting blood repertoires may reflect the thyroid immune response.

Material: peripheral blood. The receptor comes from an adult man with Graves' ophthalmopathy. The rearranged segments are TRBV24-1 and TRBJ1-5, and TRBD1 matches 10 of the central bases. DNA sequence: TGTGCCACCAGTGCCGCGGGACAGGGGCTCCAGCATTTT. It encodes CATSAAGQGLQHF.